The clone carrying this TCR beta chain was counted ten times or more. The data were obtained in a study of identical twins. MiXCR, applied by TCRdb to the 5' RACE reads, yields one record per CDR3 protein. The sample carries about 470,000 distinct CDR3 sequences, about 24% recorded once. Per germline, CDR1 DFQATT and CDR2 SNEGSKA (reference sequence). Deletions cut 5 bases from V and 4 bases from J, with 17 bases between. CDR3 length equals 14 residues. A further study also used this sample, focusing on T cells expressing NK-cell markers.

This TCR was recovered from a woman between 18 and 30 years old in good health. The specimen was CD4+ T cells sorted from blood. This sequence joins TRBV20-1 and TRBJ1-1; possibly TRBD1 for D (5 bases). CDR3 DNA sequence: TGCAGTGCTCCTGCTTGGGGGTGGAGCACTGAAGCTTTCTTT. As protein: CSAPAWGWSTEAFF.